This TCR beta chain was retrieved from a study of CD8+CD57+ T cells in acquired aplastic anemia. Genomic DNA, serving as template, underwent TCR beta VDJ and CDR3 profiling. MiXCR, run by TCRdb on the reads, gives a single entry per CDR3 protein. The table has about 200,000 distinct CDR3 sequences, about half seen once. General study results and limits: Patients and controls shared about 27 CD8+ CDR3 sequences.

Patients included in sequencing had previously demonstrated CD8+CD57+ cell expansion by flow cytometry. Details on this clonotype: The target antigen is unknown.

The origin of this receptor is a human donor with aplastic anemia. Sequenced material: sorted CD4+, CD8+, or CD8+CD57+ T cells (not recorded which) from PBMCs.

CDR3 residues: CASSQDRTSWQYEQYF. DNA of the CDR3: TGTGCCAGCAGCCAAGATCGTACTAGCTGGCAGTACGAGCAGTACTTC. The chain combines TRBV7-9 with TRBJ2-7; perhaps TRBD2 as D (6 bases). Looked up from germline, CDR1 is SEHNR and CDR2 is FQNEAQ (reference sequence). CDR3 length equals 16 residues. The V end was cut by 5 bases, the J end by 4 bases, with 21 bases between.